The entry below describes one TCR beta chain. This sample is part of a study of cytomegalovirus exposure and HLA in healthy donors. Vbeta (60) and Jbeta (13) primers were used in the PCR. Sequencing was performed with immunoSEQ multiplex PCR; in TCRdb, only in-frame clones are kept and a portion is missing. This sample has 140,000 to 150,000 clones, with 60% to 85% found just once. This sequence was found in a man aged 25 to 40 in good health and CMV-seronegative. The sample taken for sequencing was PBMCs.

CDR3 loop: CASSLLPGERGEDTQYF. For the CDR3, the DNA is TGTGCCAGCAGCCTCCTACCGGGGGAGCGTGGGGAGGATACGCAGTATTTT. The V gene is TRBV7-3, the J gene TRBJ2-3; tentatively, D is TRBD2 (6 bases). CDR3 size: 17 residues. Deletions cut 5 bases from V and 6 bases from J, with 24 bases between. Germline loops: CDR1 SGHTA, CDR2 FQGTGA.